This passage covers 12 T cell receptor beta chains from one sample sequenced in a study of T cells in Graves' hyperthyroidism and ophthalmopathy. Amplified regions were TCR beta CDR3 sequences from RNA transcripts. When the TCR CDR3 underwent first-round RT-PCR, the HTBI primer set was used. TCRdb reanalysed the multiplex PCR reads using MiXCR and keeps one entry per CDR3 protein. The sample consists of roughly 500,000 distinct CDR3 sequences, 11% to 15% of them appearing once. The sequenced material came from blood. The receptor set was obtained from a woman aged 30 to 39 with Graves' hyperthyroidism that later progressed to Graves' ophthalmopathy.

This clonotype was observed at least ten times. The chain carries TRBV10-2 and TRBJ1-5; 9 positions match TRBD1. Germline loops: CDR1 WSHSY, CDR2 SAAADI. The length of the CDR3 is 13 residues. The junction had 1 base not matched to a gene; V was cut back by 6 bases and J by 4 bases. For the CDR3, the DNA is TGCGCCAGCAGGACAGGGGGTAATCAGCCCCAGCATTTT. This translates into CASRTGGNQPQHF.

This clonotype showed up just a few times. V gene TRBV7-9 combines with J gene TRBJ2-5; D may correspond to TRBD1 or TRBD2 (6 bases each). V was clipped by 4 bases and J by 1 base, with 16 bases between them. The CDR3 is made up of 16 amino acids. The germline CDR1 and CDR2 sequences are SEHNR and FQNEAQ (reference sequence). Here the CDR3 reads CASSSLGGSLQETQYF. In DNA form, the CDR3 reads TGTGCCAGCAGCTCCCTAGGGGGGAGCCTCCAAGAGACCCAGTACTTC.

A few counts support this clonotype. CDR3 DNA: TGTGCCAGCAGCTTTCAGAGATCTAACTATGGCTACACCTTC. Translating it yields CASSFQRSNYGYTF. This chain links TRBV7-2 with TRBJ1-2, with no clear D. Germline lookup yields CDR1 SGHTA and CDR2 FQGNSA. V was clipped by 3 bases and J by 0 bases, with 8 bases between them. The CDR3 spans 14 residues. Variable domain in full (rest from reference TRBV7-2 and TRBJ1-2): GAGVSQSPSNKVTEKGKDVELRCDPISGHTALYWYRQSLGQGLEFLIYFQGNSAPDKSGLPSDRFSAERTGGSVSTLTIQRTQQEDSAVYLCASSFQRSNYGYTFGSGTRLTVV.

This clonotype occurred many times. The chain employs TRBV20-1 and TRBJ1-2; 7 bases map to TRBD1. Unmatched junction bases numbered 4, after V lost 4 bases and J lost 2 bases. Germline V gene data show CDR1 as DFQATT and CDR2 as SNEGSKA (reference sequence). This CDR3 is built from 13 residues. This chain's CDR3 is CSAIQGVNYGYTF. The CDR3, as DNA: TGCAGTGCTATTCAGGGGGTCAACTATGGCTACACCTTC.

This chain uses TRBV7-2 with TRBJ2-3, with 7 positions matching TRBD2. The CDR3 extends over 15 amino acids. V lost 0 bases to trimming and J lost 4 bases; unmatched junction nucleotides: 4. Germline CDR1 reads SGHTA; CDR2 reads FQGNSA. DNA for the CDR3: TGTGCCAGCAGCTTAGCAGCGGGGTACCCAGATACGCAGTATTTT. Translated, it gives CASSLAAGYPDTQYF.

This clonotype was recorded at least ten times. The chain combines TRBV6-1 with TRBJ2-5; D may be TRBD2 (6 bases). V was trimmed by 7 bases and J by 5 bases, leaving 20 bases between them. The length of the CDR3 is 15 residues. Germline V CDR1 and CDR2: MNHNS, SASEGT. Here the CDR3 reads CASTRSGVQGETQYF. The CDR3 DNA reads TGTGCCAGCACCCGGTCGGGAGTCCAAGGGGAGACCCAGTACTTC.

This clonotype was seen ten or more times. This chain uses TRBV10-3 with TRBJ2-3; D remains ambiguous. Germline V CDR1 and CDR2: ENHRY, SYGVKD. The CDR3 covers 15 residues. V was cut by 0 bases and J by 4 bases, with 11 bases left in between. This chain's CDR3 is CAISESAGTADTQYF. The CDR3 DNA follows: TGTGCCATCAGTGAGTCCGCAGGAACGGCAGATACGCAGTATTTT.

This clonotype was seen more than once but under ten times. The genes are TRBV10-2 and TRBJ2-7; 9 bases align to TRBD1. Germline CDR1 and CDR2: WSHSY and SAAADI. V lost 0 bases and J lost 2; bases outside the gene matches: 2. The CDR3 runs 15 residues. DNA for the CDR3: TGCGCCAGCAGTGAGTCCGGGACAGGGACCTACGAGCAGTACTTC. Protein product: CASSESGTGTYEQYF.

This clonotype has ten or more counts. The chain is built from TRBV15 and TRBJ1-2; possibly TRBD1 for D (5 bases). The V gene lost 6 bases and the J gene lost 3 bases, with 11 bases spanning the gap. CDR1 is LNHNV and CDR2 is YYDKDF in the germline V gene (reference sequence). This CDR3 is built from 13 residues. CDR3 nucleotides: TGTGCCACCAGGGGACCTTCAGACTATGGCTACACCTTC. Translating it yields CATRGPSDYGYTF.

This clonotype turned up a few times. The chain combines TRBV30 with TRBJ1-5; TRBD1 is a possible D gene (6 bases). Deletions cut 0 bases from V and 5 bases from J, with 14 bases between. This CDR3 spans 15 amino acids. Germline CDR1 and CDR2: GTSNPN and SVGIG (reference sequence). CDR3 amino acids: CAWSVHRERDQPQHF. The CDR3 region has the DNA TGTGCCTGGAGTGTACACAGGGAGAGAGATCAGCCCCAGCATTTT.

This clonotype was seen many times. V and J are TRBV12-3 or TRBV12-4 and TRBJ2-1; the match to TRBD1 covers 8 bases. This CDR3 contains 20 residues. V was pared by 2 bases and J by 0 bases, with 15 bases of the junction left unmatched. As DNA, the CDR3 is TGTGCCAGCAGTTTACCTTCAGGACAGGGTCCCACGAGCTCCTACAATGAGCAGTTCTTC. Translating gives CASSLPSGQGPTSSYNEQFF.

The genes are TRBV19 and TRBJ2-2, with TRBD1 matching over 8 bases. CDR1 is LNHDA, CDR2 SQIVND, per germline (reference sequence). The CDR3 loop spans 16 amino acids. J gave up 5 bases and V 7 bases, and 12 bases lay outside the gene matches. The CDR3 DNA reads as TGTGCCAGTAACTCGGCAGGGGGCGCGGTAACCGGGGAGCTGTTTTTT. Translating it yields CASNSAGGAVTGELFF.